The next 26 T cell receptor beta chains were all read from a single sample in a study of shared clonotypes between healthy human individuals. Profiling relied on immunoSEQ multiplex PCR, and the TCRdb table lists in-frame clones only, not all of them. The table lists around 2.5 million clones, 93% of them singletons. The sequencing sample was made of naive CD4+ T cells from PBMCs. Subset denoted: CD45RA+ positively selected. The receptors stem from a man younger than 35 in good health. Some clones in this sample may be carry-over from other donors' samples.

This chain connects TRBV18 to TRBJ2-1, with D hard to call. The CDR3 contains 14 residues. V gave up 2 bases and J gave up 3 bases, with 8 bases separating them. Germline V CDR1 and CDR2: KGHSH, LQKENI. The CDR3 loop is CASSPSRIYNEQFF. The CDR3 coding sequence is TGTGCCAGCTCACCATCTAGGATCTACAATGAGCAGTTCTTC.

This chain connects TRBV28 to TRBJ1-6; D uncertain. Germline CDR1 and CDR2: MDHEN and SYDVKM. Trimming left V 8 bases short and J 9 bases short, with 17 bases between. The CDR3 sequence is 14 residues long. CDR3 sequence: CASGSDPTSSPLHF. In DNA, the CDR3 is TGTGCCAGCGGGTCCGATCCAACGAGTTCACCCCTCCACTTT.

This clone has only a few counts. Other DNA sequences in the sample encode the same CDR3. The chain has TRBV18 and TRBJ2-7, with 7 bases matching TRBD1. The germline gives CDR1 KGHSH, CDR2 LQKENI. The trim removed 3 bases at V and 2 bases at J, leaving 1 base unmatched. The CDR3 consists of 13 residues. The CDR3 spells CASSPGTAYEQYF. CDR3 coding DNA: TGTGCCAGCTCACCGGGGACAGCCTACGAGCAGTACTTC.

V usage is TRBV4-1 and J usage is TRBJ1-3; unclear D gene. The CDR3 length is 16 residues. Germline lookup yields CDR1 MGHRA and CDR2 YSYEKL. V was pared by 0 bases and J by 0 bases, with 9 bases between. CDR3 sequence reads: CASSQEWSVSGNTIYF. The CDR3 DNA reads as TGCGCCAGCAGCCAAGAGTGGAGTGTCTCTGGAAACACCATATATTTT.

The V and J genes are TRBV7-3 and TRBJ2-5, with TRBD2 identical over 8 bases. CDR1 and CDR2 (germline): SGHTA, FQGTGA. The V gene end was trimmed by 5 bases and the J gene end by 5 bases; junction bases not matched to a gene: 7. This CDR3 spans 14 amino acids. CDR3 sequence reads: CASSPGGQGETQYF. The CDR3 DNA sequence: TGTGCCAGCAGCCCGGGGGGGCAGGGTGAGACCCAGTACTTC.

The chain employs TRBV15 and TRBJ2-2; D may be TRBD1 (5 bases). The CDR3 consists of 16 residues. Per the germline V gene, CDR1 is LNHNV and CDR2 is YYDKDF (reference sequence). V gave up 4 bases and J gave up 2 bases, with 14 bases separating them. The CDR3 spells CATSIGVGINTGELFF. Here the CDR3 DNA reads TGTGCCACCAGCATAGGGGTTGGGATCAACACCGGGGAGCTGTTTTTT.

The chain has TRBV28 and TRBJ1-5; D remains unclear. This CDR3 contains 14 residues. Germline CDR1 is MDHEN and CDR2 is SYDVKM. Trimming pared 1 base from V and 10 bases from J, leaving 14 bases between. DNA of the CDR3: TGTGCCAGCAGTTTATTGGTGGAATTTGGACCCCAGCATTTT. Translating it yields CASSLLVEFGPQHF.

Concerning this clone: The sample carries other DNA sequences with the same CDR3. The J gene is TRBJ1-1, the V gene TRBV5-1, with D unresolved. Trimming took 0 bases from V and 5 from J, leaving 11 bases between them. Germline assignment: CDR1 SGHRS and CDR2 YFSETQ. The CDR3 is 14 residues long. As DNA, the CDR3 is TGCGCCAGCAGCTTGGATGCGGGGAGGACTGAAGCTTTCTTT. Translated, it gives CASSLDAGRTEAFF.

CDR3 sequence (DNA): TGCGCCAGCAGCCAGGCCCACGGGACTCAGCTCCCCTACGAGCAGTACTTC. It translates to CASSQAHGTQLPYEQYF. The chain employs TRBV4-3 and TRBJ2-7, with a weak D call TRBD2 (6 bases). CDR3 length equals 17 residues. The V gene's germline CDR1 is LGHNA and CDR2 YSLEER. Between the trimmed V and J ends, which lost 3 bases and 2 bases, there was a span of 20 bases.

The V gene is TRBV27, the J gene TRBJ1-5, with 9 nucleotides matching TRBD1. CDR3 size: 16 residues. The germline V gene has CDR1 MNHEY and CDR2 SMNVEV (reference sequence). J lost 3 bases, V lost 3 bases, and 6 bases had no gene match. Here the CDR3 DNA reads TGTGCCAGCAGTTTCCTAACAGGGGGCATCAATCAGCCCCAGCATTTT. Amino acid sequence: CASSFLTGGINQPQHF.

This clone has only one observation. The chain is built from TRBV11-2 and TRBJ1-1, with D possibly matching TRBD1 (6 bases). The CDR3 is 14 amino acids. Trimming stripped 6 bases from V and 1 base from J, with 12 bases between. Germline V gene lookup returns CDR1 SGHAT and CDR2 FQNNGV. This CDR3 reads CASSYDRRNTEAFF. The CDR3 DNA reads TGTGCCAGCAGTTACGACAGGAGGAACACTGAAGCTTTCTTT.

CDR3 residues: CASSLLPGAGTGELFF. As DNA, the CDR3 is TGTGCCAGCAGCTTACTCCCAGGGGCCGGCACCGGGGAGCTGTTTTTT. V usage is TRBV7-3 and J usage is TRBJ2-2; weak D call: TRBD1 (6 bases). The V and J ends lost 2 bases and 4 bases respectively, with 14 bases between them. The CDR3 has 16 residues. The V gene's germline CDR1 is SGHTA and CDR2 FQGTGA.

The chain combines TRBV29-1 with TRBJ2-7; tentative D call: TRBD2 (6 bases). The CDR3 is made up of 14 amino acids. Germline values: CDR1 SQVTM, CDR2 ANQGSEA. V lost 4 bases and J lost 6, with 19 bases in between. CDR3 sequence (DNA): TGCAGCGTTGGACGGGAGATCGCGTCCGGCGAGCAGTACTTC. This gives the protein CSVGREIASGEQYF.

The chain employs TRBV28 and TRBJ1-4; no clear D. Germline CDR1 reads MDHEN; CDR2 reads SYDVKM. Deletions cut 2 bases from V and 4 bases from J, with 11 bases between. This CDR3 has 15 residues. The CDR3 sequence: CASSLNRAGNEKLFF. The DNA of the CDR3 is TGTGCCAGCAGTTTAAATAGGGCGGGTAATGAAAAACTGTTTTTT. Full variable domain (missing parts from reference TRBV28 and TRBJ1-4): DVKVTQSSRYLVKRTGEKVFLECVQDMDHENMFWYRQDPGLGLRLIYFSYDVKMKEKGDIPEGYSVSREKKERFSLILESASTNQTSMYLCASSLNRAGNEKLFFGSGTQLSVL.

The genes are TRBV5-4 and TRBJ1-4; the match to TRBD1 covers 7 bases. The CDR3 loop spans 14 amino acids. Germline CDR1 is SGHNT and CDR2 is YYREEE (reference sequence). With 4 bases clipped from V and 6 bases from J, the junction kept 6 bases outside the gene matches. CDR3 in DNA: TGTGCCAGCAGCCGACAGGGTATGGATGAAAAACTGTTTTTT. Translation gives CASSRQGMDEKLFF.

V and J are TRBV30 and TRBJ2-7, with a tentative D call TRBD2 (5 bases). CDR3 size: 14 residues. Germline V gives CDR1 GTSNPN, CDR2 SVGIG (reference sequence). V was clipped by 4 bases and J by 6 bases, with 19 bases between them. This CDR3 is CAWTAPGTGSEQYF. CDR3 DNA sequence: TGTGCCTGGACCGCACCCGGAACGGGGAGCGAGCAGTACTTC.

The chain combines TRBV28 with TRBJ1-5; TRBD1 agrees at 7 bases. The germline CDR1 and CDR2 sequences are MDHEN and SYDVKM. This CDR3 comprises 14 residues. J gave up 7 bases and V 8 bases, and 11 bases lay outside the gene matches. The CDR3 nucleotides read TGTGCCAGCGGCACAACAGGGGCGAAGCAGCCCCAGCATTTT. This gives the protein CASGTTGAKQPQHF.

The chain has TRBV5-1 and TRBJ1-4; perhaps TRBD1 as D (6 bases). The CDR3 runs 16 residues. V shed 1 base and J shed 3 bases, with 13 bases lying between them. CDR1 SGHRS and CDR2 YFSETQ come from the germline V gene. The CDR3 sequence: CASSLSHREPNEKLFF. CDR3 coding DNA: TGCGCCAGCAGCTTGTCCCACAGGGAGCCTAATGAAAAACTGTTTTTT.

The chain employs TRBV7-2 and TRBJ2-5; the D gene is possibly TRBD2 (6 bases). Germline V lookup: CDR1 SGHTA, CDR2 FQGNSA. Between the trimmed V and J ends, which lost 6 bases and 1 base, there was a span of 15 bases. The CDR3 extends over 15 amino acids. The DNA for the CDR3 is TGTGCCAGCAGGCCGGCGGGGCTGCCCCAAGAGACCCAGTACTTC. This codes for CASRPAGLPQETQYF.

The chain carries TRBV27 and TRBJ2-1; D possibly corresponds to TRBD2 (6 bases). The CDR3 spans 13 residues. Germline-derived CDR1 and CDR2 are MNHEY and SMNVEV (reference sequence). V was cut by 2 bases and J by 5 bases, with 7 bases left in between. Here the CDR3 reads CASSLPGDNEQFF. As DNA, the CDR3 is TGTGCCAGCAGTTTACCGGGGGACAATGAGCAGTTCTTC.

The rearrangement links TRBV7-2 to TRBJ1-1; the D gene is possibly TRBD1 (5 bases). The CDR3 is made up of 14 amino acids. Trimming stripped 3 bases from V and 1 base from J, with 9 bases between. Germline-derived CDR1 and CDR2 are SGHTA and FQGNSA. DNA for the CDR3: TGTGCCAGCAGCTTCAGGACACCGAACACTGAAGCTTTCTTT. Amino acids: CASSFRTPNTEAFF.

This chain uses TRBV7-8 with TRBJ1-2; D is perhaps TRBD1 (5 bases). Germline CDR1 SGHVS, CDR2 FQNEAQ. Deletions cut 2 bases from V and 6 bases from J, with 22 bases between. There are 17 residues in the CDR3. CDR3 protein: CASSLFEGTSRRNGYTF. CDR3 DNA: TGTGCCAGCAGCTTATTTGAGGGGACCTCCCGACGTAATGGCTACACCTTC. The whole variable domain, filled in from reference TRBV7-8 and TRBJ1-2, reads GAGVSQSPRYKVAKRGQDVALRCDPISGHVSLFWYQQALGQGPEFLTYFQNEAQLDKSGLPSDRFFAERPEGSVSTLKIQRTQQEDSAVYLCASSLFEGTSRRNGYTFGSGTRLTVV.

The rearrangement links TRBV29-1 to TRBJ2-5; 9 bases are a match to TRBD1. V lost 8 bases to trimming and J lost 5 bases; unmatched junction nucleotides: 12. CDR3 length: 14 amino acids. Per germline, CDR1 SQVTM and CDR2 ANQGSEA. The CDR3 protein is CSSKGTGWPETQYF. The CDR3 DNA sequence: TGCAGCTCAAAAGGGACAGGGTGGCCTGAGACCCAGTACTTC.

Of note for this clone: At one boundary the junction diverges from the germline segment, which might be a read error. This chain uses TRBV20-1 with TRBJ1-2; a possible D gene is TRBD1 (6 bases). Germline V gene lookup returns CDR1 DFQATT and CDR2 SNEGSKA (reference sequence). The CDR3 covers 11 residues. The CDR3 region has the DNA TGCAGTGCCAAAAAAGGACAGCCCCAAGGCTTC. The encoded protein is CSAKKGQPQGF.

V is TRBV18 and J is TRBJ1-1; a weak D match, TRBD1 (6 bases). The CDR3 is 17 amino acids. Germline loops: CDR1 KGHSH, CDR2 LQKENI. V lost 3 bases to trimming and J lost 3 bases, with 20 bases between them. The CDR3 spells CASSPLSVQGSDTEAFF. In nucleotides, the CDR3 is TGTGCCAGCTCACCGCTTTCGGTGCAGGGGTCGGACACTGAAGCTTTCTTT.

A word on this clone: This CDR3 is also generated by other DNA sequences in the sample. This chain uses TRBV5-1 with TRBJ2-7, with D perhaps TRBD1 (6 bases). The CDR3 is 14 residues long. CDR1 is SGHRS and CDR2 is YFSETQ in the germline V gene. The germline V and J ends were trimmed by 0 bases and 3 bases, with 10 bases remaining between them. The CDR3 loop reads CASSLAGTRYEQYF. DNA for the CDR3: TGCGCCAGCAGCTTGGCCGGGACACGCTACGAGCAGTACTTC.